This T cell receptor (beta chain) was identified during a study of regulatory T cells in long-lasting Graves disease (TCRdb year 2021). At the level of the whole study: Persistent Graves' disease was defined as persistently positive TSH receptor autoantibodies together with antithyroid drug treatment for over 5 years. Peripheral blood TCR sequencing and RNA sequencing compared persistent Graves' disease patients with newly diagnosed Graves' disease patients. The study was conducted in China and was registered as a clinical trial. A total of around 35 samples underwent TCR sequencing: some 13 from persistent and roughly 20 from newly diagnosed Graves' disease patients. Antithyroid drugs had been taken for 8.5 to 13 years on average by persistent Graves' disease patients in the clinical cohort. Broader findings and caveats from the paper: Only the TCR beta chain was sequenced and analyzed. Persistent disease showed preferential use of TRBV28, TRBJ1-2 and TRBJ2-5, whereas newly diagnosed disease favored TRBV20-1 and TRBJ2-1. Lower TCR Shannon entropy and fewer highly expanded clones were observed in persistent Graves' disease patients than in newly diagnosed patients, which suggested clonal expansion. Patients with persistent disease shared more public clonotypes (over 2,500) than newly diagnosed patients did (more than 900). The authors noted that the small sample size was a limitation that may lower accuracy. Only peripheral blood was studied, because thyroid tissue, the primary lesion, was inaccessible.

Comments on this clonotype: Its antigen is unknown. This clone may be a read error of a much larger clone one base away.

Library prep was done by multiplex PCR. TCRdb lists the instrument as Illumina HiSeq 4000. To build TCR beta libraries, CDR3 regions were amplified by Arm-PCR using iRepertoire HTBI primers. PCR products were gel purified before sequencing. The study's processing was this. A total of under 80 TRBV and some 13 TRBJ segments were identified across samples and were used for gene usage analysis of CDR3 amino acid clonotypes. COPE and FqMerger were used to merge the filtered high-quality paired reads into contigs. Contigs were aligned with BLAST to IMGT TRBV, TRBD and TRBJ reference genes, and CDR3 was defined per IMGT. Highly expanded clones were defined as clonotypes with a frequency above 0.1%. Repertoire diversity was measured by Shannon entropy, and V-J evenness by the Gini coefficient. Clonotypes shared by more than one individual were considered public. TCRdb passed the public sequencing reads through fastp at Q25 and MiXCR, retaining productive beta sequences. Entries are consolidated by CDR3 protein sequence, retaining the most common genes and DNA. The V and J calls reflect TCRdb's pipeline rather than the authors' work. In all, the sample holds 300,000 to 500,000 distinct CDR3 sequences, and less than 25% of those were seen once. The top ten clonotypes cover under 25% of the sample.

CDR1 and CDR2, looked up from the germline V gene, are MNHNS and SASEGT. V gives up 5 bases and J gives up 3 bases, and the segment between their germline ends measures 13 bases. Spanning cysteine to phenylalanine, the CDR3 consists of 14 amino acids. The kept DNA is CDR3 alone, 42 bases in frame from the first base. This specimen's time point label, interpreted: persistent/refractory GD, antithyroid drugs over 5 years with positive TRAb. RNA was extracted from PBMCs in TRIzol for both TCR sequencing and RNA sequencing. The diagnosis of Graves' disease was made according to American Thyroid Association guidelines. Recruitment of patients was carried out at an endocrinology department in Xi'an, China. Each patient gave roughly 8.4 milliliters of peripheral blood, collected in an EDTA anticoagulant tube. Ficoll Paque Plus density gradient separation was used to isolate PBMCs, and no additional T cell sorting was done. An Agilent 2100 Bioanalyzer and agarose gel were used to check RNA quality, while a NanoDrop 2000 measured RNA concentration.

The rearrangement combines TRBV6-1 with TRBJ2-5; TRBD2 could be the D gene, as 6 bases match. Sequenced material: peripheral blood mononuclear cells (PBMCs), taken when the disease was refractory, from a patient treated with antithyroid drugs. The receptor's source is a female donor with Graves disease. For the CDR3, the sequence is CASSNGGAEETQYF. The base sequence is TGTGCCAGCAGTAACGGGGGTGCGGAAGAGACCCAGTACTTC.